The 16 T cell receptor beta chains below all came from one sample that was sequenced in a study of tumor-infiltrating lymphocytes in primary liver carcinoma. Reverse transcription of 500 ng total RNA with a constant-region primer produced TCR beta cDNA. Slightly modified ARM-PCR served as the procedure for the TCR beta libraries. These libraries came from three rounds of nested multiplex PCR. Amplification in the first two PCR rounds was performed using TRBV1-TRBV30 forward primers and a C-beta reverse primer for around 11 cycles each. From the multiplex PCR reads, TCRdb called clonotypes with MiXCR, one entry per CDR3 protein. The sample lists more than 70,000 distinct CDR3 sequences; approximately 62% were seen once. The study co-extracted DNA and RNA from roughly 20-30 mg of unsorted bulk tissue. Specimen: tumor-adjacent normal liver tissue. All receptors derive from a man in his forties with primary liver carcinoma and hepatitis B virus infection.

This clonotype was detected ten times or more. This sequence joins TRBV30 and TRBJ1-4; 10 bases align to TRBD1. Trimming removed 3 bases from V and 7 bases from J; junction bases left unmatched: 5. The germline V gene encodes CDR1 GTSNPN and CDR2 SVGIG (reference sequence). This CDR3 has 14 amino acids. The CDR3: CAWRPGQGLEKLFF. The CDR3 nucleotides are TGTGCCTGGAGACCGGGACAGGGGCTTGAAAAACTGTTTTTT.

On this clonotype: Without the conserved terminal phenylalanine or tryptophan, this CDR3 likely stems from a read error. The chain has TRBV11-3 and TRBJ1-2, with unresolved D. Germline values: CDR1 SGHNT, CDR2 YENEEA. The CDR3 totals 15 residues. Between the trimmed V and J ends, which lost 5 bases and 3 bases, there was a span of 16 bases. In DNA form, the CDR3 reads TGTGCCAGCAGCCCTGTGACAAAAATAGACTATGGCTACACCCTC. Translation gives CASSPVTKIDYGYTL.

About this clonotype: Possible read error: a much larger clone is one base away. The V call is TRBV11-2, the J call TRBJ1-4; D might be TRBD1 (5 bases). Germline lookup yields CDR1 SGHAT and CDR2 FQNNGV. The CDR3 has 14 residues. CDR3: CARSLEVGDEKLLF. The DNA for the CDR3 is TGTGCCAGGAGCTTAGAGGTTGGGGACGAAAAACTGCTTTTT. The entire variable domain, with the rest obtained from reference TRBV11-2 and TRBJ1-4, is as follows: EAGVAQSPRYKIIEKRQSVAFWCNPISGHATLYWYQQILGQGPKLLIQFQNNGVVDDSQLPKDRFSAERLKGVDSTLKIQPAKLEDSAVYLCARSLEVGDEKLLFGSGTQLSVL.

Comment on this clonotype: The junction differs from germline at one of its ends, possibly a read error. The chain has TRBV11-2 and TRBJ2-3; the match to TRBD2 covers 7 bases. The germline CDR1 and CDR2 sequences are SGHAT and FQNNGV. The CDR3 runs to 15 residues. The CDR3 nucleotides read TGTGCCAGCGGCTTAGGCGGGAGCTGCACAGATACGCAGTATTTT. The encoded protein is CASGLGGSCTDTQYF.

To note about this clonotype: This may stem from a read error, because a much larger clone lies one nucleotide away. This chain connects TRBV7-9 to TRBJ2-7, with TRBD2 matching 9 bases. Germline V gene sequence: CDR1 SEHNR, CDR2 FQNEAQ (reference sequence). The CDR3 runs 16 residues. The CDR3, as DNA: TGTGCCAGCAGCCCTCCCGAGGCGGGAGGGGGTCGCGAGCTGTACTTC. This codes for CASSPPEAGGGRELYF.

The rearrangement links TRBV29-1 to TRBJ2-2; no firm D call. With 6 bases removed from V and 6 bases from J, the gap between germline ends came to 8 bases. This CDR3 region has 11 residues. Germline CDR1 is SQVTM and CDR2 is ANQGSEA. The CDR3 DNA is TGCAGCGTAAAGGGATCCGGGGAGCTGTTTTTT. Protein product: CSVKGSGELFF.

This clonotype appeared a few times. The V and J genes are TRBV15 and TRBJ2-7; 9 bases are a match to TRBD2. CDR1 and CDR2 (germline): LNHNV, YYDKDF (reference sequence). This CDR3 comprises 17 residues. V trimming: 0 bases; J trimming: 5 bases; junction bases outside the gene matches: 11. DNA of the CDR3: TGTGCCACCAGCAGAGATCGGTATATAGCGGGAGAGGACGAGCAGTACTTC. Its protein product is CATSRDRYIAGEDEQYF.

This clonotype was seen repeatedly, ten times or more. This chain connects TRBV10-2 to TRBJ1-1; D call uncertain. Germline loops: CDR1 WSHSY, CDR2 SAAADI. Trimming cost V 7 bases and J 1 base, with 19 bases left between them. CDR3 length: 16 residues. The CDR3 sequence: CASTRKGKEGNTEAFF. The CDR3 DNA is TGCGCCAGCACCCGTAAAGGGAAGGAAGGGAACACTGAAGCTTTCTTT.

To note about this clonotype: The final CDR3 position lacks the conserved phenylalanine or tryptophan, pointing to a likely read error. The rearrangement uses TRBV29-1 and TRBJ2-3; possibly TRBD2 for D (5 bases). Germline V gene data show CDR1 as SQVTM and CDR2 as ANQGSEA. The ends were cut back, 1 base at V and 3 bases at J, with 14 bases in the middle. This CDR3 is built from 15 residues. CDR3 nucleotide sequence: TGCAGCGTTGAAGTTAGGCAGCGAGGGACAGATACGCAGTATTAT. Translation: CSVEVRQRGTDTQYY.

Note on this clonotype: A junction end diverges from the germline sequence, so it may reflect a read error. V usage is TRBV11-2 and J usage is TRBJ2-7; a weak D match, TRBD1 (5 bases). Germline V lookup: CDR1 SGHAT, CDR2 FQNNGV. The CDR3 is 12 residues long. CDR3 sequence (DNA): TGTGCCAACAGTCAGACAGTAGACGAGCCGTACTTC. Protein product: CANSQTVDEPYF.

This clonotype turned up a few times. A much more abundant neighbour one base away suggests this may be a read error. The chain joins TRBV12-3 or TRBV12-4 to TRBJ2-2; 7 positions agree with TRBD2. The CDR3 spans 16 residues. J was trimmed by 2 bases and V by 8 bases; bases with no gene match: 11. The CDR3 here is CASGVGGGVNTGELFF. In DNA, the CDR3 is TGTGCCAGCGGTGTTGGGGGAGGGGTTAACACCGGGGAGCTGTTTTTT.

A note on this clonotype: A much bigger clone sits one base away, suggesting this may be a read error. Lacking the conserved final phenylalanine or tryptophan, this CDR3 likely reflects a read error. This chain joins TRBV11-2 and TRBJ1-2, with 9 positions matching TRBD1. Trimming removed 5 bases from V and 4 bases from J; junction bases left unmatched: 2. CDR1 is SGHAT, CDR2 FQNNGV, per germline. The CDR3 spans 13 residues. CDR3 nucleotides: TGTGCCAGCAGCATGGACAGGGGCTATGGCTACACCTCC. Residues: CASSMDRGYGYTS.

In the case of this clonotype: One end of the junction does not line up with germline, which may come from a read error. This chain links TRBV6-2 or TRBV6-3 with TRBJ2-4, with D unresolved. Germline V CDR1 and CDR2: MNHEY, SVGEGT. CDR3 length: 15 residues. CDR3 sequence: CANSYRGIIKNIQYF. The CDR3 DNA follows: TGTGCCAACAGTTATCGTGGAATCATCAAAAACATTCAGTACTTC.

This clonotype was counted only a few times. The junction and the germline gene differ at one end; a read error may be behind it. The chain links TRBV11-2 to TRBJ1-3, with a tentative D call TRBD1 (5 bases). There are 13 residues in the CDR3. Per the germline V gene, CDR1 is SGHAT and CDR2 is FQNNGV. Here the CDR3 reads CAGSLGTLATVYF. The CDR3 DNA reads TGTGCCGGCAGCCTGGGGACGTTGGCCACCGTATATTTT.

The gene calls are TRBV11-2 and TRBJ2-1; no clear D. Trimming took off 8 bases at V and 3 bases at J, with 20 bases between the two ends. Germline V gene sequence: CDR1 SGHAT, CDR2 FQNNGV. This CDR3 comprises 16 residues. CDR3 DNA sequence: TGTGCCAGCGGCCCTGTAGACGGGTTAGTCTACAATGAGCAGTTCTTC. It encodes CASGPVDGLVYNEQFF.

About this clonotype itself: At one boundary the junction diverges from the germline segment, which might be a read error. V is TRBV28 and J is TRBJ2-4, with D perhaps TRBD1 (5 bases). Germline CDR1 is MDHEN and CDR2 is SYDVKM. The CDR3 is made up of 14 amino acids. The CDR3 sequence: CARRVQGSQNIRYF. The CDR3, as DNA: TGTGCCCGCAGGGTTCAGGGATCCCAAAACATTCGGTACTTC.